The 2 T cell receptor beta chains reported below all come from one sample, sequenced in a study of T cells in Graves' hyperthyroidism and ophthalmopathy. TCR beta CDR3 regions were amplified from RNA. The primer set for the first-round RT-PCR of the TCR CDR3 was HTBI. Using its own MiXCR run on the multiplex PCR reads, TCRdb lists one record per CDR3 protein. Among under 800,000 distinct CDR3 sequences listed, approximately 15% were seen once. Sequenced: blood. These receptors all stem from a woman aged 18 to 35 with Graves' hyperthyroidism.

At least ten counts were recorded for this clonotype. This chain links TRBV13 with TRBJ2-5; TRBD2 matches at 7 bases. This CDR3 contains 13 residues. The germline gives CDR1 PRHDT, CDR2 FYEKMQ (reference sequence). The V segment lost 5 bases and the J segment 5 bases; nucleotides outside the gene matches: 5. Written as DNA, the CDR3 is TGTGCCAGCAGCCTTCAGGGAGGGGAGACCCAGTACTTC. Translated: CASSLQGGETQYF.

The rearrangement links TRBV5-1 to TRBJ2-1; TRBD1 matches at 7 bases. Germline CDR1 and CDR2: SGHRS and YFSETQ. This CDR3 has 15 amino acids. The V and J ends lost 6 bases and 0 bases, in that order; junction bases with no gene match: 6. This CDR3 is CASKGQVSSYNEQFF. CDR3 in DNA: TGCGCCAGCAAAGGACAGGTGAGCTCCTACAATGAGCAGTTCTTC. Based on the CDR3 plus reference TRBV5-1 and TRBJ2-1, the full variable domain is KAGVTQTPRYLIKTRGQQVTLSCSPISGHRSVSWYQQTPGQGLQFLFEYFSETQRNKGNFPGRFSGRQFSNSRSEMNVSTLELGDSALYLCASKGQVSSYNEQFFGPGTRLTVL.